This T cell receptor beta chain was sequenced in a study of response to subunit inactivated influenza vaccine. Whole-study findings and limits: Authors suggested seasonal influenza vaccinations each recruit few new T cells.

CDR3 size: 14 residues. Trimming took off 2 bases at V and 6 bases at J, with 14 bases between the two ends. The germline CDR1 and CDR2 sequences are KGHSH and LQKENI. TCRdb re-called the RT-PCR reads with MiXCR, one entry per CDR3 protein. The data hold about 780,000 distinct CDR3 sequences, with about 18% observed a single time. The sample holds a few counts of this clonotype. Its specificity is unknown. The TCR was taken from a man aged 45-65 years who received an inactivated influenza vaccine. The input for sequencing was PBMCs from blood, taken 4 to 6 days after vaccination. V gene TRBV18 combines with J gene TRBJ2-7; D might be TRBD2 (5 bases). The CDR3 DNA reads TGTGCCAGCTCACCAAAAATCAGCGGTTCCGAGCAGTACTTC. This sequence encodes CASSPKISGSEQYF.